The 3 T cell receptor beta chains below all came from one sample that was sequenced in a study of shared clonotypes between healthy human individuals. Only CD45RO-negative cells positively selected for CCR7 counted as naive CD8 cells, so terminally differentiated effector memory CD45RA+ cells were excluded. Using immunoSEQ multiplex PCR, the repertoire was profiled, and TCRdb retains in-frame clones only, with some absent. The table records hundreds of thousands of clones, 95% to 96% of them present only once. Sequencing was carried out using naive CD8+ T cells sorted from blood. These TCRs come from a woman aged 25 to 39 in good health.

Concerning this clone itself: Other DNA sequences in this specimen translate into the identical CDR3. This rearrangement joins TRBV27 to TRBJ2-7; D unclear. Per germline, CDR1 MNHEY and CDR2 SMNVEV (reference sequence). This CDR3 has 13 residues. The ends were cut back, 5 bases at V and 0 bases at J, with 8 bases in the middle. This CDR3 is CASSHRGSYEQYF. The DNA for the CDR3 is TGTGCCAGCAGTCACAGAGGCTCCTACGAGCAGTACTTC.

The rearrangement links TRBV11-2 to TRBJ1-3; D unresolved. Per the germline V gene, CDR1 is SGHAT and CDR2 is FQNNGV. The CDR3 extends over 14 amino acids. Trimming took off 2 bases at V and 8 bases at J, with 13 bases between the two ends. DNA of the CDR3: TGTGCCAGCAGCTTATCGCCACGAGGAGACACCATATATTTT. Amino acids: CASSLSPRGDTIYF.

The sample holds one count of this clone. The rearrangement uses TRBV27 and TRBJ1-6; 9 nucleotides match TRBD1. Germline V lookup: CDR1 MNHEY, CDR2 SMNVEV (reference sequence). The CDR3 contains 13 residues. The V segment lost 6 bases and the J segment 7 bases; nucleotides outside the gene matches: 1. CDR3 residues: CASSGQGNSPLHF. DNA of the CDR3: TGTGCCAGCAGCGGACAGGGGAATTCACCCCTCCACTTT.